This record covers a single T cell receptor beta chain. Its antigen has not been determined. No base-level quality is on record; no much larger clone is a single base apart. The treatment or condition label, read with the paper, signifies: allogeneic hematopoietic cell transplantation with graft depleted of TCRalphabeta T cells and CD19 B cells. Transplant recipients were children who received TCRalphabeta/CD19-depleted allogeneic hematopoietic cell grafts. The source of the sample is a study of T-cell reconstitution after alpha-beta-depleted transplantation in children (dated by TCRdb to about 2016). With respect to the entire study: Using TCR repertoire profiling, the study followed T-cell immune reconstitution in a quantitative way in children after TCRalphabeta/CD19-depleted allogeneic hematopoietic cell transplantation.

Sequences DFQATT (CDR1) and SNEGSKA (CDR2) are obtained from the germline V gene (reference sequence). There are 15 amino acids in the CDR3, from cysteine to phenylalanine inclusive. The read is trimmed to its CDR3 DNA, 45 bases read in frame from base 1. At the junction V is shortened by 4 bases and J by 2 bases, with 18 bases in between. The library was prepared using PCR. The sequencer was an Illumina HiSeq 2500. To normalize quantification of the TCRbeta repertoire, the TCR libraries were built with molecular barcoding that relied on unique molecular identifiers. TCRdb reran the public reads through fastp at Q25 and MiXCR, keeping productive beta chains. CDR3 protein sequences are deduplicated, and each keeps its most common genes and DNA. The sample table lists about 590,000 distinct CDR3 sequences, approximately 13% of them with a count of one. The ten largest clonotypes hold about 2.2% of the sample.

The study at large found these results: The frequencies of hyperexpanded clones fell over the following months, and after one year, T-cell counts and TCRbeta diversity were mostly attributed to newly produced T cells. The high TCRbeta diversity at day 60 in some patients was ascribed to recipient T cells and intrathymic progenitors that had survived conditioning. About two months after transplant, the apparently early recovery of alphabetaT-cell counts reportedly depended on just several hundred clones that had expanded rapidly and came from non-depleted graft cells.

The source of this sequence is a male patient younger than 18 who had a stem cell transplant for acute myeloid leukemia, so the T cells may come from the graft donor. The source was PBMCs, mostly from graft donor cells, collected 360 days after TCRalphabeta/CD19-depleted stem cell transplant. The V and J segments used are TRBV20-1 and TRBJ2-7, with no confident D gene call. The DNA sequence is given as TGCAGTGCTACCCCCCTTAGTGAAGGCCCCTACGAGCAGTACTTC. The translation is CSATPLSEGPYEQYF.